The 15 T cell receptor beta chains given below trace back to one sample, sequenced in a study of CD8 T cells in Susac syndrome. RNA amounts of about 0.5 to 1 ug underwent reverse transcription with random hexamers. TCRdb fed the immunoSEQ multiplex PCR reads into MiXCR, producing one record per CDR3 protein. Of fewer than 350,000 distinct CDR3 sequences in the sample, around 91% are singletons; the top ten hold around 0.18%. Sequencing input: CD8+ T cells from PBMCs. The receptors derive from a human donor with multiple sclerosis.

The chain employs TRBV4-2 and TRBJ2-7; D ambiguous. This CDR3 has 17 residues. The V gene lost 0 bases and the J gene lost 0 bases, with 15 bases spanning the gap. CDR1 and CDR2 from the germline V gene are LGHNA and YNFKEQ. CDR3 coding DNA: TGTGCCAGCAGCCAAGAGGTAACGTCGACCGGCTCCTACGAGCAGTACTTC. Amino acid sequence: CASSQEVTSTGSYEQYF.

This sequence joins TRBV30 and TRBJ1-6; D unclear. Germline CDR1 and CDR2: GTSNPN and SVGIG (reference sequence). This CDR3 is built from 11 residues. Trimming cost V 1 base and J 7 bases, with 2 bases left between them. Here the CDR3 DNA reads TGTGCCTGGAGTGAAAATTCACCCCTCCACTTT. Its protein product is CAWSENSPLHF. The variable domain in full, completed from reference TRBV30 and TRBJ1-6, reads SQTIHQWPATLVQPVGSPLSLECTVEGTSNPNLYWYRQAAGRGLQLLFYSVGIGQISSEVPQNLSASRPQDRQFILSSKKLLLSDSGFYLCAWSENSPLHFGNGTRLTVT.

The chain joins TRBV28 to TRBJ2-7, with a tentative D call TRBD2 (6 bases). Germline V gene lookup returns CDR1 MDHEN and CDR2 SYDVKM. Deletions cut 3 bases from V and 2 bases from J, with 14 bases between. The CDR3 covers 15 residues. CDR3 amino acids: CASSFGRRVPYEQYF. DNA for the CDR3: TGTGCCAGCAGTTTTGGGAGGAGGGTTCCCTACGAGCAGTACTTC.

CDR3 sequence reads: CASSQGRLNTGELFF. As DNA, the CDR3 is TGTGCCAGCAGCCAAGGGCGGCTCAACACCGGGGAGCTGTTTTTT. The chain combines TRBV14 with TRBJ2-2; D unclear. CDR1 and CDR2 (germline): SGHDN, FVKESK. The CDR3 is 15 residues long. The V end was cut by 1 base, the J end by 2 bases, with 8 bases between.

The rearrangement joins TRBV20-1 to TRBJ2-3, with D unclear. CDR1 DFQATT and CDR2 SNEGSKA come from the germline V gene (reference sequence). The CDR3 has 17 amino acids. V gave up 6 bases and J gave up 7 bases, with 29 bases separating them. CDR3 nucleotide sequence: TGCAGTGCAATCAAGGACGTACAACCCAAGGACGGGTATACGCAGTATTTT. This gives the protein CSAIKDVQPKDGYTQYF.

V is TRBV28 and J is TRBJ2-7; 8 nucleotides line up with TRBD1. Germline V gene lookup returns CDR1 MDHEN and CDR2 SYDVKM. With 3 bases clipped from V and 6 bases from J, the junction kept 10 bases outside the gene matches. This CDR3 is 15 amino acids long. The CDR3 region is CASSFLPGQAAEQYF. For the CDR3, the DNA is TGTGCCAGCAGTTTTCTTCCGGGACAGGCAGCCGAGCAGTACTTC.

The V call is TRBV4-2, the J call TRBJ1-5; 9 positions match TRBD1. The ends lost 1 base at V and 4 bases at J; junction bases unmatched: 2. Germline lookup yields CDR1 LGHNA and CDR2 YNFKEQ. This CDR3 has 15 residues. The CDR3, as DNA: TGTGCCAGCAGCCAAGGGACAGGGGCTAATCAGCCCCAGCATTTT. Its protein is CASSQGTGANQPQHF.

This clonotype was seen only once. The V and J genes are TRBV12-3 or TRBV12-4 and TRBJ2-1; 10 positions match TRBD2. V shed 3 bases, J shed 7 bases, and the junction held 6 bases outside the gene matches. The CDR3 consists of 15 residues. In DNA form, the CDR3 reads TGTGCCAGCAGTTTGAGTCTAGCGGGAGATAATGAGCAGTTCTTC. The encoded protein is CASSLSLAGDNEQFF.

The chain carries TRBV4-3 and TRBJ2-5; D not certain. Deletions cut 0 bases from V and 1 base from J, with 9 bases between. Looked up from germline, CDR1 is LGHNA and CDR2 is YSLEER. The CDR3 totals 15 residues. The CDR3 reads CASSQDWATQETQYF. The DNA of the CDR3 is TGCGCCAGCAGCCAAGATTGGGCGACCCAAGAGACCCAGTACTTC.

The chain employs TRBV11-1 and TRBJ2-7; D is unclear. The CDR3 consists of 17 residues. CDR1 is SGHAT and CDR2 is FQDESV in the germline V gene (reference sequence). V was trimmed by 3 bases and J by 0 bases, leaving 18 bases between them. The CDR3 coding sequence is TGTGCCAGCAGCTTTTCATTTGGGGATTGGGTCTCCTACGAGCAGTACTTC. This sequence encodes CASSFSFGDWVSYEQYF.

This rearrangement joins TRBV12-3 or TRBV12-4 to TRBJ2-7; no definite D call. The CDR3 loop spans 12 amino acids. V lost 5 bases to trimming and J lost 5 bases, with 10 bases between them. The CDR3 is CASSPDADEQYF. The CDR3 DNA sequence: TGTGCCAGCAGTCCGGATGCGGACGAGCAGTACTTC.

The chain couples TRBV27 to TRBJ1-5; 9 bases agree with TRBD1. Trimming at V came to 5 bases and at J to 4 bases, leaving 12 bases not matched to a gene. The V gene's germline CDR1 is MNHEY and CDR2 SMNVEV (reference sequence). The CDR3 totals 17 residues. The CDR3 DNA follows: TGTGCCAGCAGTCCATCCCTTCCCGGGACAGGGAATCAGCCCCAGCATTTT. Translated, it gives CASSPSLPGTGNQPQHF.

This rearrangement joins TRBV4-1 to TRBJ1-5; a possible D gene is TRBD1 (6 bases). CDR1 is MGHRA and CDR2 is YSYEKL in the germline V gene. The V gene lost 1 base and the J gene lost 4 bases, with 8 bases spanning the gap. The CDR3 sequence is 14 residues long. In nucleotides, the CDR3 is TGCGCCAGCAGCCAAGCACAGGGAAATCAGCCCCAGCATTTT. Its protein is CASSQAQGNQPQHF.

This chain connects TRBV20-1 to TRBJ2-1; TRBD2 agrees at 8 bases. CDR1 DFQATT and CDR2 SNEGSKA come from the germline V gene (reference sequence). The CDR3 contains 14 residues. Unmatched junction bases numbered 13, after V lost 5 bases and J lost 10 bases. The CDR3 DNA reads as TGCAGTGCTCGCTCTGCGGGAGGAGCGGGGGAGCAGTTCTTC. Protein: CSARSAGGAGEQFF.

The genes are TRBV7-9 and TRBJ2-3; 7 bases match TRBD2. The V segment lost 4 bases and the J segment 0 bases; nucleotides outside the gene matches: 16. CDR1 and CDR2 from the germline V gene are SEHNR and FQNEAQ (reference sequence). This CDR3 contains 19 residues. Written as DNA, the CDR3 is TGTGCCAGCAGCTCCACAAGGGCGGGAGTGGGAACTAGCACAGATACGCAGTATTTT. Translation gives CASSSTRAGVGTSTDTQYF.